This T cell receptor (beta chain) was captured by sequencing in a study of cytomegalovirus exposure and HLA in healthy donors. Study-level findings and limits: Most subjects' HLA-A and HLA-B alleles were reportedly predicted from TCR beta sequences. Previous analysis showed most TCR beta V segments were productive about 90% or about 30% of the time.

This clone has more than one count but fewer than ten. As yet, its antigen is unknown. The junction shows a germline mismatch at one end, possibly a read error. From germline, CDR1 is SSHAT and CDR2 FNYEAQ (reference sequence). CDR3 length equals 16 residues. The PCR made use of 60 Vbeta and 13 Jbeta primers. The data were produced by immunoSEQ multiplex PCR, yet TCRdb's version contains in-frame clones alone and is incomplete. The table includes over 150,000 clones, about 81% detected once. The sample taken for sequencing was PBMCs. This receptor was identified in a man aged 25 to 45 in good health and CMV-seropositive. The chain links TRBV7-7 to TRBJ2-1, with D tentatively TRBD2 (6 bases). CDR3 loop: CASSLGSGRLYNEQFF. The CDR3 bases are TGTGCTAGCAGCTTAGGGTCTGGGAGGCTTTACAATGAGCAGTTCTTC.